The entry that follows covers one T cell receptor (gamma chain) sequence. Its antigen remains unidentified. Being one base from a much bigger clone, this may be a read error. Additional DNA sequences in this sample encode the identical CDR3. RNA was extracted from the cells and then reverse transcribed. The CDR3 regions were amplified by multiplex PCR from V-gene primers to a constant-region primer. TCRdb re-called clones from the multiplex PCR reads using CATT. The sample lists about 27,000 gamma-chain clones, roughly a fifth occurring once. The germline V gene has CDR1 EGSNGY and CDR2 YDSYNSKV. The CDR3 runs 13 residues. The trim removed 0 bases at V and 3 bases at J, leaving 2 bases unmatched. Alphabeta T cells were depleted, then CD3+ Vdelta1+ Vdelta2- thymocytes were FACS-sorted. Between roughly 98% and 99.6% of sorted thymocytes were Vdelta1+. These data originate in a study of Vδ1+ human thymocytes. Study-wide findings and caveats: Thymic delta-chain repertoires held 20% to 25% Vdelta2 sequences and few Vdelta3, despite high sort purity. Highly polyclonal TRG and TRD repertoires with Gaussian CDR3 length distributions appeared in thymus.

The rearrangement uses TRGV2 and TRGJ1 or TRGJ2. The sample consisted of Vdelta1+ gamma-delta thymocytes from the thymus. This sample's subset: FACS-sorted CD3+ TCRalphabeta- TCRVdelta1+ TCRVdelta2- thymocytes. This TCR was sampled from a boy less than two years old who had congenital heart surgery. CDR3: CATWDGSYYKKLF. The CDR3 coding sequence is TGTGCCACCTGGGACGGGAGTTATTATAAGAAACTCTTT.